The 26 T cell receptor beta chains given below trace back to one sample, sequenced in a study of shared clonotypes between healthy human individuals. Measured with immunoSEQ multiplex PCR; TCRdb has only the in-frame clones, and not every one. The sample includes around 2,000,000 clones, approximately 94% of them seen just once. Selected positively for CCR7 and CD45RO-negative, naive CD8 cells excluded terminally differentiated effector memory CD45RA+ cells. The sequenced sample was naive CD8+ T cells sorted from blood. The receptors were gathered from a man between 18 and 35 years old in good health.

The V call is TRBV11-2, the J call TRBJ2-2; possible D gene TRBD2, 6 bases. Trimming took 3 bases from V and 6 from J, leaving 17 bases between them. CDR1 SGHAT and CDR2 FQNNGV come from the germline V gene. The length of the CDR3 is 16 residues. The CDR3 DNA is TGTGCCAGCAGCTTCCTAGGCGGAGGGTATCCCGGGGAGCTGTTTTTT. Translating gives CASSFLGGGYPGELFF.

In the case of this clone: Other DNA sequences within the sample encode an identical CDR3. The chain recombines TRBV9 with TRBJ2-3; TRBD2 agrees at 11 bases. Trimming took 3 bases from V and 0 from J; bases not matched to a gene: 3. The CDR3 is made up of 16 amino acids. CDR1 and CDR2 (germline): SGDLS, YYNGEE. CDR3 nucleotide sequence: TGTGCCAGCAGCGACGGGACTAGCGGAAGCACAGATACGCAGTATTTT. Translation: CASSDGTSGSTDTQYF.

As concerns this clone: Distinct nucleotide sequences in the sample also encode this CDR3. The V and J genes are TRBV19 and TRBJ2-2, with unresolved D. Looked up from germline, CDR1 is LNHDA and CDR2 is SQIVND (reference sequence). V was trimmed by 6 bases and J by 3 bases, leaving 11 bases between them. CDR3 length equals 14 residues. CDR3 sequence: CASRKDRDTGELFF. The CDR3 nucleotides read TGTGCCAGTAGAAAGGACCGTGACACCGGGGAGCTGTTTTTT.

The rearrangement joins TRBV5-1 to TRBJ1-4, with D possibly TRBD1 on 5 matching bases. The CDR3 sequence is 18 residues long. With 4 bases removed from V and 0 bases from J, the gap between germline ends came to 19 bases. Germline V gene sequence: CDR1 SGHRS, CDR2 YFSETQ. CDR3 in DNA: TGCGCCAGCAGCCCTGAACCGGGACGGCAGGCAACTAATGAAAAACTGTTTTTT. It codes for CASSPEPGRQATNEKLFF.

CDR3 nucleotides: TGTGCCAGCAGCTTAGGGGGGCGGGGACTATCCTACGAGCAGTACTTC. As protein: CASSLGGRGLSYEQYF. This rearrangement joins TRBV7-2 to TRBJ2-7; D is possibly TRBD2 (7 bases). The V gene lost 1 base and the J gene lost 1 base, with 14 bases spanning the gap. The germline CDR1 and CDR2 sequences are SGHTA and FQGNSA. The CDR3 contains 16 residues.

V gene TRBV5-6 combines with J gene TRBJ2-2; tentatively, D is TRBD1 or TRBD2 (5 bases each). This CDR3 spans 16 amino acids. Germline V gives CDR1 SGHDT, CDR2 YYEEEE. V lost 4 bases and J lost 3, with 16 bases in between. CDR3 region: CASSGGRDPDTGELFF. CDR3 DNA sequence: TGTGCCAGCAGCGGGGGAAGGGACCCCGACACCGGGGAGCTGTTTTTT.

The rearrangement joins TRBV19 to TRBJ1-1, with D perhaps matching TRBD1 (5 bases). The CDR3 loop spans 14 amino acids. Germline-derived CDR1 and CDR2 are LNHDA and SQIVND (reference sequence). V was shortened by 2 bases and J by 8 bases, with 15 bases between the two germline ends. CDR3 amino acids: CASSILTVQTEAFF. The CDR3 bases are TGTGCCAGTAGTATATTGACAGTCCAGACAGAAGCTTTCTTT.

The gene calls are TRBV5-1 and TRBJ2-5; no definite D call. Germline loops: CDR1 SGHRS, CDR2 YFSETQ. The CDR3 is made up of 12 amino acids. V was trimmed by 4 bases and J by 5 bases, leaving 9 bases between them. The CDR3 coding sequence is TGCGCCAGCAGCGTCGAGTTCGAGACCCAGTACTTC. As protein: CASSVEFETQYF.

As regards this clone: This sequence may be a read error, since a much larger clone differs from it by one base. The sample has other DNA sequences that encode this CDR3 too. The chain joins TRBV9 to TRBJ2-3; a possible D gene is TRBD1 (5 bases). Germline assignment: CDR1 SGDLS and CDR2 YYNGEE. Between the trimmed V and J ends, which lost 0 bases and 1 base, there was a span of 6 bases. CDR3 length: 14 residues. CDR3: CASSVVGGTDTQYF. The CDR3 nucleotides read TGTGCCAGCAGCGTAGTAGGGGGCACAGATACGCAGTATTTT.

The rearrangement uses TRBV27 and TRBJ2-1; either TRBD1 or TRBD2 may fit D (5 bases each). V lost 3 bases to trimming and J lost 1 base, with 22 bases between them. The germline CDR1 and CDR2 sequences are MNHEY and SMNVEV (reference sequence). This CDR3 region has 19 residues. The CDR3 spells CASSFAGAGQWVSYNEQFF. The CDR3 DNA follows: TGTGCCAGCAGTTTTGCCGGGGCGGGCCAATGGGTGTCCTACAATGAGCAGTTCTTC.

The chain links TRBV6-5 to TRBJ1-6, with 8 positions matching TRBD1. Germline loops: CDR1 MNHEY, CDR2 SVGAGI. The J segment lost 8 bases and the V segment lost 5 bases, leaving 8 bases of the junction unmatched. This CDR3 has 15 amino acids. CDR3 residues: CASSTQGARDSPLHF. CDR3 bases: TGTGCCAGCAGTACCCAGGGGGCGCGGGATTCACCCCTCCACTTT.

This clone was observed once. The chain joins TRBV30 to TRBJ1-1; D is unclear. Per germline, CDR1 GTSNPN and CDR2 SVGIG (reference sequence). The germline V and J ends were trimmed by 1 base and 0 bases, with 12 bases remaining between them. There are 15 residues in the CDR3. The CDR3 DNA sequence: TGTGCCTGGAGTGAAGTGGGCAGGATGAACACTGAAGCTTTCTTT. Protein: CAWSEVGRMNTEAFF.

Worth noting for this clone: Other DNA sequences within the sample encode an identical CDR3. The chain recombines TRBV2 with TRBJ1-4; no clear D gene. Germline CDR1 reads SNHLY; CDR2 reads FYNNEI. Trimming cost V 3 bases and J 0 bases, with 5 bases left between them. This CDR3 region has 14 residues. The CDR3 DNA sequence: TGTGCCAGCAGTGATTCTGCAACTAATGAAAAACTGTTTTTT. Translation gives CASSDSATNEKLFF.

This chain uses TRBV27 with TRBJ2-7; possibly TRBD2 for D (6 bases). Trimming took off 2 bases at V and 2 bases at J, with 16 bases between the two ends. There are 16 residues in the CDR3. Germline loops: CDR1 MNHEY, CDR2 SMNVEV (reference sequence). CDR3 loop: CASSLGEAGPTYEQYF. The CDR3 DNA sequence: TGTGCCAGCAGTTTAGGTGAGGCGGGACCTACCTACGAGCAGTACTTC.

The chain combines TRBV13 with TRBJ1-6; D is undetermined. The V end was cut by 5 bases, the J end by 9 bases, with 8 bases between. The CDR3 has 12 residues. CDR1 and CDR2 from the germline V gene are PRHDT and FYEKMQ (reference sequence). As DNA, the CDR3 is TGTGCCAGCAGCAGGGCCCTTTCACCCCTCCACTTT. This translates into CASSRALSPLHF.

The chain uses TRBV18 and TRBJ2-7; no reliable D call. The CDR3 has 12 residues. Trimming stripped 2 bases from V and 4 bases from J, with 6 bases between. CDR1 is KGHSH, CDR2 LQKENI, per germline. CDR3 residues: CASSPDGYEQYF. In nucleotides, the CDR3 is TGTGCCAGCTCACCAGACGGATACGAGCAGTACTTC. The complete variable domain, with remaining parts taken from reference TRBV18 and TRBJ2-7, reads NAGVMQNPRHLVRRRGQEARLRCSPMKGHSHVYWYRQLPEEGLKFMVYLQKENIIDESGMPKERFSAEFPKEGPSILRIQQVVRGDSAAYFCASSPDGYEQYFGPGTRLTVT.

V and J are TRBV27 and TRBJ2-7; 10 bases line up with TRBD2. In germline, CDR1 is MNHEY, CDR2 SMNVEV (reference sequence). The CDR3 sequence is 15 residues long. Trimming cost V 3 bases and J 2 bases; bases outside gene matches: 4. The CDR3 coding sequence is TGTGCCAGCAGTTTGGTAGCGGGAGGTCCCTACGAGCAGTACTTC. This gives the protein CASSLVAGGPYEQYF.

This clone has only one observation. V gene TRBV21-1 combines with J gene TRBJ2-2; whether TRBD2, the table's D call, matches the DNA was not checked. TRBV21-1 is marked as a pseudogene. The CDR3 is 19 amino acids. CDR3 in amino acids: CASSSREGISGRNTGELFF. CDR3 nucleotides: TGTGCCAGCAGCTCCCGCGAGGGAATTAGCGGGAGGAACACCGGGGAGCTGTTTTTT.

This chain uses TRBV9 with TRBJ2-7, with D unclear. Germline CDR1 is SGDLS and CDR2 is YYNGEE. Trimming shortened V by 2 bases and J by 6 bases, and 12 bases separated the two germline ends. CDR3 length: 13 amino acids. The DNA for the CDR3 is TGTGCCAGCAGCGTGGATCAGGTTGGCGAGCAGTACTTC. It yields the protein CASSVDQVGEQYF.

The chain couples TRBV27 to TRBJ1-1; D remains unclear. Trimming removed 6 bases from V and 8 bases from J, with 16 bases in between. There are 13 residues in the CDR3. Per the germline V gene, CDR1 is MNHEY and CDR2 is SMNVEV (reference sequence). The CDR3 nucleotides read TGTGCCAGCAGACCCAACTGGGGAGACGAAGCTTTCTTT. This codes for CASRPNWGDEAFF.

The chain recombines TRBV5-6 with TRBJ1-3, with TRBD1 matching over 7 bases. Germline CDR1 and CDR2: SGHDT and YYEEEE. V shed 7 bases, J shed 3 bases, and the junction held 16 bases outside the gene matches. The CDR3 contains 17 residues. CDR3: CASGVGTAKPRGNTIYF. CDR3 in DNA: TGTGCCAGCGGTGTTGGGACAGCCAAACCCCGTGGAAACACCATATATTTT.

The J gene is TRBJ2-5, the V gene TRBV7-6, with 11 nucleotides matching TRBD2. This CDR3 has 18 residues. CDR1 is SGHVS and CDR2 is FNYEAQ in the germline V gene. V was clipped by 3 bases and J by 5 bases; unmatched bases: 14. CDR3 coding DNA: TGTGCCAGCAGCTTGTTAGGGACTAGCGGACGGCTTGGGGAGACCCAGTACTTC. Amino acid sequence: CASSLLGTSGRLGETQYF.

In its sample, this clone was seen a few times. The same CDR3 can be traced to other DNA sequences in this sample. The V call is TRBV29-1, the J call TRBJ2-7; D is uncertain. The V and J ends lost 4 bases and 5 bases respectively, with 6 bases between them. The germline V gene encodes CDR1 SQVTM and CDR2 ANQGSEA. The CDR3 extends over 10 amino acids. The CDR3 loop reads CSVGQDEQYF. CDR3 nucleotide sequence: TGCAGCGTTGGTCAAGACGAGCAGTACTTC.

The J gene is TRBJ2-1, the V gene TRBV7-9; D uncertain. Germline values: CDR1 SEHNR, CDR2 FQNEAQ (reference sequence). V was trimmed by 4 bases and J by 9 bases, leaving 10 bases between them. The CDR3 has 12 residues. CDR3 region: CASSSFTAEQFF. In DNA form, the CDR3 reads TGTGCCAGCAGCTCCTTTACGGCTGAGCAGTTCTTC.

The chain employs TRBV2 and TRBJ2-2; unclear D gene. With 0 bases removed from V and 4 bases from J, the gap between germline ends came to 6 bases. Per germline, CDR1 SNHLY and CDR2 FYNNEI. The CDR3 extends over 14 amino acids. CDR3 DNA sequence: TGTGCCAGCAGTGAAGCGCAGTTCACCGGGGAGCTGTTTTTT. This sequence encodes CASSEAQFTGELFF.

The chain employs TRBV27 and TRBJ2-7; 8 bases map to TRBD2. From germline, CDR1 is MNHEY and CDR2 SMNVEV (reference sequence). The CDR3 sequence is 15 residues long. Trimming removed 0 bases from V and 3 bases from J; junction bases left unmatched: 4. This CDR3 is CASSLSAGGVYEQYF. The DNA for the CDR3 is TGTGCCAGCAGTTTATCCGCGGGGGGCGTCTACGAGCAGTACTTC.